This is a list of T cell receptor beta chains from one sample in a study of blood T cell repertoires in COVID-19. Measured with immunoSEQ multiplex PCR; TCRdb has only the in-frame clones, and not every one. The top ten clones hold almost 5% of a sample with roughly 200,000 clones, about 88% of them seen once. The sample consisted of peripheral blood. These receptor sequences come from an elderly woman with acute or convalescent COVID-19. Each CDR3 is given with its conserved first and last residue. The D gene is left open where the match is weak. Where a row states a size, it is once, few, many or the class of an expanded clone; other rows omit it.

size,D,J,V,CDR3,DNA
NA,TRBD1,TRBJ1-2,TRBV19,CASRLNTGANYGYTF,TGTGCCAGTAGGCTAAACACAGGGGCTAACTATGGCTACACCTTC
NA,NA,TRBJ1-1,TRBV2,CASSLTYRIENTEAFF,TGTGCCAGCAGCCTCACCTACAGGATAGAGAACACTGAAGCTTTCTTT
NA,TRBD2,TRBJ2-5,TRBV7-8,CASSRAPGTRKETQYF,TGTGCCAGCAGCCGAGCCCCCGGGACTAGGAAAGAGACCCAGTACTTC
NA,NA,TRBJ1-1,TRBV7-8,CASSLIPGTEAFF,TGTGCCAGCAGCTTAATCCCGGGGACTGAAGCTTTCTTT
NA,NA,TRBJ2-3,TRBV24-1,CATESAGENTDTQYF,TGTGCCACCGAGAGCGCAGGGGAGAACACAGATACGCAGTATTTT
NA,NA,TRBJ2-5,TRBV6-4,CASRLRAQLQETQYF,TGTGCCAGCAGATTGAGGGCGCAACTCCAAGAGACCCAGTACTTC
NA,TRBD1,TRBJ2-2,TRBV7-8,CASSLRTGEVFTGELFF,TGTGCCAGCAGCCTTAGGACAGGGGAAGTCTTCACCGGGGAGCTGTTTTTT
NA,NA,TRBJ1-3,TRBV28,CASSAEWFSGNTIYF,TGTGCCAGCAGTGCTGAGTGGTTCTCTGGAAACACCATATATTTT
NA,NA,TRBJ1-1,TRBV9,CASSVDADTEAFF,TGTGCCAGCAGCGTTGACGCGGACACTGAAGCTTTCTTT
NA,NA,TRBJ1-4,TRBV28,CASNSGTSLATNEKLFF,TGTGCCAGCAATAGCGGGACATCTCTCGCAACTAATGAAAAACTGTTTTTT
NA,TRBD1,TRBJ2-7,TRBV6-5,CASRGARQGVYEQYF,TGTGCCAGCAGGGGGGCTCGGCAGGGGGTCTACGAGCAGTACTTC
few,NA,TRBJ2-2,TRBV27,CASSFWGPGELFF,TGTGCCAGCAGTTTTTGGGGGCCCGGGGAGCTGTTTTTT
NA,NA,TRBJ1-4,TRBV7-2,CASSLEILSEKLFF,TGTGCCAGCAGCTTAGAGATCTTGAGTGAAAAACTGTTTTTT
NA,TRBD2,TRBJ2-7,TRBV27,CASSLTSGRGYEQYF,TGTGCCAGCAGTCTCACTAGCGGGAGAGGGTACGAGCAGTACTTC
NA,NA,TRBJ1-1,TRBV7-9,CASSLGGGKGNTEAFF,TGTGCCAGCAGCTTAGGGGGAGGTAAGGGGAATACTGAAGCTTTCTTT
NA,TRBD1,TRBJ2-3,TRBV5-1,CASSLPGQASTDTQYF,TGCGCCAGCAGCTTGCCTGGACAGGCAAGCACAGATACGCAGTATTTT
NA,NA,TRBJ2-1,TRBV6-6,CASSQTDEQFF,TGTGCCAGCAGCCAGACTGATGAGCAGTTCTTC
NA,TRBD2,TRBJ2-5,TRBV3-1/TRBV3-2,CASSQTGLAGWSHKIRQETQYF,TGTGCCAGCAGCCAAACGGGACTAGCGGGATGGTCCCACAAGATACGGCAAGAGACCCAGTACTTC
NA,NA,TRBJ1-2,TRBV18,CASSRGQNNYGYTF,TGTGCCAGCTCACGCGGACAGAATAACTATGGCTACACCTTC
NA,NA,TRBJ2-3,TRBV11-2,CASSLEGARGGIGTDTQYF,TGTGCCAGCAGCTTAGAAGGAGCCCGGGGCGGGATAGGAACAGATACGCAGTATTTT
NA,TRBD2,TRBJ2-1,TRBV24-1,CAEGLHYNEQFF,TGTGCCGAGGGACTACACTACAATGAGCAGTTCTTC
NA,NA,TRBJ1-2,TRBV12-3/TRBV12-4,CASRGQSYGYTF,TGTGCCAGCAGAGGACAGAGCTATGGCTACACCTTC